This record covers a single T cell receptor (beta chain). Antigen unknown. This record comes from a study of post-analysis software for immune sequencing data. Overall study: Relapsing-remitting, secondary progressive and progressive-relapsing forms made up the multiple sclerosis disease courses. Study results and caveats: Samples sharing a preparation batch grouped tightly together when assessed by F measure. TRBV5-6, TRBV5-1 and TRBV20-1 belonged to a set of roughly 5 TRBV segments that were more frequent in patients than controls.

The CDR3 runs 16 residues. Trimming took off 5 bases at V and 4 bases at J, with 18 bases between the two ends. The V gene's germline CDR1 is SEHNR and CDR2 FQNEAQ (reference sequence). Prepared TCR beta cDNA libraries contained unique molecular identifiers. Each CDR3 protein is one row after TCRdb ran MiXCR on the PCR reads. The table lists 350,000 to 450,000 distinct CDR3 sequences, 30% to 45% of them singletons. The V and J genes are TRBV7-9 and TRBJ2-1; D call uncertain. The source is a girl between 5 and 17 years old with multiple sclerosis. Specimen: blood. In nucleotides, the CDR3 is TGTGCCAGCAGCCCAAGGAGACAAGGAGCTTACAATGAGCAGTTCTTC. Amino acids: CASSPRRQGAYNEQFF.